Listed below are T cell receptor beta chains from one sample, sequenced in a study of memory CD4+ T cells and cytomegalovirus serostatus. Repertoires were generated with immunoSEQ multiplex PCR, while TCRdb's copy carries only in-frame clones and drops some. The sample has 50,000 to 70,000 clones; around three quarters are singletons. Sequenced sample: memory CD4+ T cells from blood. These receptors were taken from an adult in good health and CMV-seropositive. Both conserved end residues are part of each CDR3. Fields, in order: J gene, D gene, V gene, clone size, CDR3 protein, CDR3 DNA. D genes are given only for firm matches. Rows may omit the clone size; those that give it use once, few, many or a size class.

>TRBJ2-3|TRBD2|TRBV7-9|NA
CASSPLRVSGDLTDTQYF
TGTGCCAGCAGCCCCCTAAGGGTTAGCGGGGACCTCACAGATACGCAGTATTTT
>TRBJ1-3|NA|TRBV5-6|NA
CASSPWTLRDTIYF
TGTGCCAGCAGCCCCTGGACCTTGAGGGACACCATATATTTT
>TRBJ2-3|TRBD2|TRBV6-1|NA
CASSEIFRTSGSPNAQYF
TGTGCCAGCAGTGAAATTTTCCGAACTAGCGGGAGCCCTAATGCGCAGTATTTT
>TRBJ1-1|NA|TRBV19|NA
CASSIREYTEAFF
TGTGCCAGTAGTATTCGGGAATACACTGAAGCTTTCTTT
>TRBJ1-4|TRBD1|TRBV4-3|NA
CASSRSRGPDEKLFF
TGCGCCAGCAGCCGATCAAGGGGGCCTGATGAAAAACTGTTTTTT
>TRBJ2-1|NA|TRBV9|NA
CASSAPSGATYNEQFF
TGTGCCAGCAGCGCCCCTAGTGGGGCGACCTACAATGAGCAGTTCTTC
>TRBJ2-5|TRBD1|TRBV19|NA
CASRTTGEETQYF
TGTGCCAGTAGAACGACAGGGGAAGAGACCCAGTACTTC
>TRBJ2-3|NA|TRBV18|NA
CASSPLQGHLPTDTQYF
TGTGCCAGCTCACCACTTCAGGGCCATTTACCCACAGATACGCAGTATTTT
>TRBJ1-4|TRBD1|TRBV18|NA
CASSPPQGAGEKLFF
TGTGCCAGCTCACCACCACAGGGGGCAGGTGAAAAACTGTTTTTT
>TRBJ2-1|TRBD2|TRBV6-6|NA
CASKAGDHGFGIF
TGTGCCAGCAAAGCGGGAGATCACGGGTTTGGGATCTTC
>TRBJ2-5|TRBD2|TRBV5-1|NA
CASSSTGRGEETQYF
TGCGCCAGCAGCTCTACGGGGAGGGGCGAAGAGACCCAGTACTTC
>TRBJ2-3|NA|TRBV15|NA
CATSNLVDTDTQYF
TGTGCCACCAGCAATCTAGTCGACACAGATACGCAGTATTTT
>TRBJ2-1|TRBD2|TRBV6-1|NA
CASSEGTTEQFF
TGTGCCAGCAGTGAGGGGACTACCGAGCAGTTCTTC
>TRBJ1-2|TRBD1|TRBV19|NA
CASQSQGASGYTF
TGTGCCAGCCAATCACAGGGGGCTTCTGGCTACACCTTC
>TRBJ2-1|TRBD2|TRBV2|NA
CASKAGGRSYNEQFF
TGTGCCAGCAAGGCGGGAGGGCGGTCCTACAATGAGCAGTTCTTC
>TRBJ1-1|NA|TRBV7-9|NA
CASSPAGPYTEAFF
TGTGCCAGCAGCCCAGCGGGACCTTACACTGAAGCTTTCTTT
>TRBJ1-1|NA|TRBV11-2|NA
CASSLDQGTTEAFF
TGTGCCAGCAGCTTAGATCAGGGAACCACTGAAGCTTTCTTT
>TRBJ2-3|NA|TRBV7-2|NA
CASSLGVTTDTQYF
TGTGCCAGCAGCTTGGGAGTCACCACAGATACGCAGTATTTT
>TRBJ1-1|NA|TRBV4-3|NA
CASKKGVANTEAFF
TGCGCCAGCAAAAAGGGGGTGGCGAACACTGAAGCTTTCTTT
>TRBJ1-1|NA|TRBV7-6|medium-sized
CASSLASPENTEAFF
TGTGCCAGCAGCTTAGCTTCTCCCGAGAACACTGAAGCTTTCTTT
>TRBJ2-5|NA|TRBV7-9|NA
CASSPQETQYF
TGTGCCAGCAGCCCGCAAGAGACCCAGTACTTC
>TRBJ2-7|NA|TRBV7-2|NA
CASSIPSTGPSYEQYF
TGTGCCAGCAGCATTCCATCGACAGGACCCTCCTACGAGCAGTACTTC
>TRBJ2-3|NA|TRBV11-3|NA
CASSEGDTDTQYF
TGTGCCAGCAGCGAGGGGGACACAGATACGCAGTATTTT
>TRBJ2-7|NA|TRBV6-5|NA
CASTHGVYEQYF
TGTGCCAGCACCCACGGGGTCTACGAGCAGTACTTC
>TRBJ1-1|NA|TRBV29-1|few
CSVHRDMNTEAFF
TGCAGCGTCCACAGGGATATGAACACTGAAGCTTTCTTT
>TRBJ2-3|NA|TRBV5-1|NA
CASSPAQVYKRDTQYF
TGCGCCAGCAGCCCGGCACAGGTGTACAAAAGAGATACGCAGTATTTT
>TRBJ1-2|TRBD1|TRBV5-1|NA
CASSLRDRFERGGYTF
TGCGCCAGCAGCTTGAGGGACAGGTTTGAGCGCGGAGGCTACACCTTC
>TRBJ2-6|TRBD1|TRBV27|NA
CATGQTGGGANVLTF
TGTGCCACCGGCCAGACAGGGGGAGGGGCCAACGTCCTGACTTTC
>TRBJ2-1|NA|TRBV6-6|NA
CASSSLGGGSIDEQFF
TGTGCCAGCAGTTCACTAGGGGGAGGGAGTATCGATGAGCAGTTCTTC
>TRBJ1-5|NA|TRBV4-3|NA
CASSQDSNQPQHF
TGCGCCAGCAGCCAAGATAGCAATCAGCCCCAGCATTTT
>TRBJ2-2|TRBD2|TRBV7-9|NA
CASSFSGTYTGELFF
TGTGCCAGCAGCTTCAGCGGGACTTACACCGGGGAGCTGTTTTTT
>TRBJ2-1|TRBD1|TRBV29-1|NA
CSVGGTGRNEQFF
TGCAGCGTTGGGGGGACAGGGAGGAATGAGCAGTTCTTC
>TRBJ2-2|NA|TRBV5-1|NA
CASLDNTGALPGELFF
TGCGCCAGTCTGGATAATACGGGAGCCCTCCCCGGGGAGCTGTTTTTT
>TRBJ2-3|NA|TRBV9|NA
CASSVWRERRTDTQYF
TGTGCCAGCAGCGTTTGGAGGGAGCGCCGCACAGATACGCAGTATTTT
>TRBJ2-3|TRBD1|TRBV11-2|NA
CASQRDSYTDTQYF
TGTGCCAGCCAGAGGGACAGCTACACAGATACGCAGTATTTT
>TRBJ1-1|NA|TRBV28|few
CASSSPTVGSRDTEAFF
TGTGCCAGCAGTTCGCCTACCGTGGGGAGCAGGGATACTGAAGCTTTCTTT
>TRBJ1-1|TRBD1|TRBV5-5|NA
CASSSPGQGGRKAFF
TGTGCCAGCAGCTCGCCGGGACAGGGAGGCCGGAAAGCTTTCTTT
>TRBJ2-5|TRBD2|TRBV19|NA
CASSEPLAGREETQYF
TGTGCCAGTAGTGAACCCCTAGCGGGGAGGGAGGAGACCCAGTACTTC
>TRBJ2-1|NA|TRBV5-1|NA
CASYHTGPNNEQFF
TGCGCCAGCTACCATACCGGACCTAACAATGAGCAGTTCTTC
>TRBJ2-2|TRBD1|TRBV2|NA
CASSGDRGAGELFF
TGTGCCAGCAGTGGGGACAGGGGGGCCGGGGAGCTGTTTTTT
>TRBJ1-4|TRBD1|TRBV19|once
CASSRSVDRGQGKLFF
TGTGCCAGTAGTCGATCGGTAGACAGGGGGCAGGGAAAACTGTTTTTT
>TRBJ1-1|NA|TRBV28|NA
CATRQNTEAFF
TGTGCCACCCGGCAAAACACTGAAGCTTTCTTT
>TRBJ2-4|NA|TRBV19|NA
CASSIGAYENIQYF
TGTGCCAGTAGTATAGGGGCCTATGAAAACATTCAGTACTTC
>TRBJ1-2|TRBD1|TRBV28|once
CASSSPTGGNYGYTF
TGTGCCAGCAGTTCCCCGACAGGGGGGAACTATGGCTACACCTTC
>TRBJ2-5|TRBD1|TRBV2|NA
CASSVGTGQGTQYF
TGTGCCAGCAGTGTTGGGACAGGGCAGGGAACCCAGTACTTC
>TRBJ1-5|NA|TRBV19|few
CASSIPGGGQPQHF
TGTGCCAGTAGTATCCCGGGGGGGGGTCAGCCCCAGCATTTT
>TRBJ2-2|TRBD2|TRBV7-7|NA
CASSATSGSSSGELFF
TGTGCCAGCAGCGCCACTAGCGGGAGCTCCTCCGGGGAGCTGTTTTTT
>TRBJ2-3|NA|TRBV5-1|NA
CASSLRGVGTDTQYF
TGCGCCAGCAGCTTGCGGGGCGTTGGGACAGATACGCAGTATTTT
>TRBJ2-3|NA|TRBV4-3|NA
CASSQGGLNTDTQYF
TGCGCCAGCAGCCAGGGGGGACTGAACACAGATACGCAGTATTTT
>TRBJ2-1|NA|TRBV5-6|NA
CASSRSYWQFF
TGTGCCAGCAGCCGATCCTACTGGCAGTTCTTC
>TRBJ2-1|TRBD2|TRBV11-3|NA
CASSLDQSGSGSNNEQFF
TGTGCCAGCAGCTTAGATCAATCGGGCAGCGGGAGCAACAATGAGCAGTTCTTC
>TRBJ1-3|NA|TRBV25-1|NA
CASSDPGTAGNTIYF
TGTGCCAGCAGTGACCCCGGGACGGCTGGAAACACCATATATTTT
>TRBJ2-2|NA|TRBV18|NA
CASSPRAGELFF
TGTGCCAGCTCACCCCGCGCCGGGGAGCTGTTTTTT
>TRBJ1-4|NA|TRBV7-2|NA
CASSLAPTGSDEKLFF
TGTGCCAGCAGCTTAGCACCGACGGGTTCTGATGAAAAACTGTTTTTT
>TRBJ1-5|NA|TRBV7-2|NA
CASSQLQGQPQHF
TGTGCCAGCAGTCAACTCCAGGGTCAGCCCCAGCATTTT
>TRBJ1-1|NA|TRBV11-3|NA
CASTDRGVDTEAFF
TGTGCCAGCACCGACCGGGGGGTGGACACTGAAGCTTTCTTT
>TRBJ1-4|NA|TRBV30|NA
CAWSEGSRGEKLFF
TGTGCCTGGAGTGAGGGATCCCGAGGTGAAAAACTGTTTTTT